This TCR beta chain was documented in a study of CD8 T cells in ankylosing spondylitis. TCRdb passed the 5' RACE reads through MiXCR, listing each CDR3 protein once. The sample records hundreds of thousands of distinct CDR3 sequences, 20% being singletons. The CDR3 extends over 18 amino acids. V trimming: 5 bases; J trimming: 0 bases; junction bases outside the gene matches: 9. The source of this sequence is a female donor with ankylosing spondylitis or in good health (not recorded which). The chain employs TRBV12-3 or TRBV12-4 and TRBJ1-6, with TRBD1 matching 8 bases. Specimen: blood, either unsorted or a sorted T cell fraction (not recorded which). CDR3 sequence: CASSTATGESSYNSPLHF. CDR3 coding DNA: TGTGCCAGCAGTACGGCGACAGGGGAAAGCTCCTATAATTCACCCCTCCACTTT.